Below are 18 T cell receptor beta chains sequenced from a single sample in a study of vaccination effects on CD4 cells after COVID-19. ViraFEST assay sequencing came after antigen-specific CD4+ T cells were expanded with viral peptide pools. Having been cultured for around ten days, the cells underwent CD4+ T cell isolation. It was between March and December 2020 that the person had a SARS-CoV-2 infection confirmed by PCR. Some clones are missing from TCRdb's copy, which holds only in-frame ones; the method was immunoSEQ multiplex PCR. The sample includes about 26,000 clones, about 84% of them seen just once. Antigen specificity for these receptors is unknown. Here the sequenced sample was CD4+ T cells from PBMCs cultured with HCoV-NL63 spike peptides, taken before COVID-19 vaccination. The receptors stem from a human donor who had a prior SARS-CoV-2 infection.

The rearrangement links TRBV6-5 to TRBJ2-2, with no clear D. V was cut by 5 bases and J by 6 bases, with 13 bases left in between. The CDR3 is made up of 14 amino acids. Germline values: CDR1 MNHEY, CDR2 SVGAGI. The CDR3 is CASSRVKESGELFF. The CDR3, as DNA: TGTGCCAGCAGTAGGGTGAAGGAATCCGGGGAGCTGTTTTTT.

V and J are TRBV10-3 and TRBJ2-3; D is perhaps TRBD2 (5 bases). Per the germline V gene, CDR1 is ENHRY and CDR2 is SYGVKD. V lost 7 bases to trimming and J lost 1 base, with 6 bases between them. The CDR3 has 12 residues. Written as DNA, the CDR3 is TGTGCCATCAACGGGGGCACAGATACGCAGTATTTT. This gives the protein CAINGGTDTQYF.

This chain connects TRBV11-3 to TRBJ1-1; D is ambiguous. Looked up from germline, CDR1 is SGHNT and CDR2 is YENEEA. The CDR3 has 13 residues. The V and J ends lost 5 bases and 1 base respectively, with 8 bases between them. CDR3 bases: TGTGCCAGCAGCCCCGGGCCGAACACTGAAGCTTTCTTT. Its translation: CASSPGPNTEAFF.

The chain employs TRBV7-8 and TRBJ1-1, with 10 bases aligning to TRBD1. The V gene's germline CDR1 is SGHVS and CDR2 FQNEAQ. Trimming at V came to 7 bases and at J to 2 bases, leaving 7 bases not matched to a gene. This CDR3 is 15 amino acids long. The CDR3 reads CASTLDRGLNTEAFF. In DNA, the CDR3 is TGTGCCAGCACCCTTGACAGGGGGCTAAACACTGAAGCTTTCTTT.

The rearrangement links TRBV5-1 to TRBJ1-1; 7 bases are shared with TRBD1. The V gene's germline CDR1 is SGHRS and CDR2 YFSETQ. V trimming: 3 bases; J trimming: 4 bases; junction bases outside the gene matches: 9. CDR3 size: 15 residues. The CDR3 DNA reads TGCGCCAGCAGCTGGGGTCGACAGGGTGGCACTGAAGCTTTCTTT. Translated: CASSWGRQGGTEAFF.

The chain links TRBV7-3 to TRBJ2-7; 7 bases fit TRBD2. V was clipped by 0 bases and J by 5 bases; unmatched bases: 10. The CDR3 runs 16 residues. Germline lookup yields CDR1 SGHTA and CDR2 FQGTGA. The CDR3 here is CASSLTGAGESNEQYF. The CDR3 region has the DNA TGTGCCAGCAGCTTAACTGGGGCGGGGGAATCAAACGAGCAGTACTTC.

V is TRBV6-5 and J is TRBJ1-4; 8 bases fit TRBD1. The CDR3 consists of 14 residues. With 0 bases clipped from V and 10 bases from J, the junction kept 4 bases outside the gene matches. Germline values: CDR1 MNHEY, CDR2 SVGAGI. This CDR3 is CASSYSATGVKLFF. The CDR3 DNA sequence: TGTGCCAGCAGTTACTCGGCGACAGGGGTAAAACTGTTTTTT.

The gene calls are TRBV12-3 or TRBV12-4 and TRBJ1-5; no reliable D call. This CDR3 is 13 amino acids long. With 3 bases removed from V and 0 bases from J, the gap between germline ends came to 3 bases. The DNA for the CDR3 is TGTGCCAGCAGTTTTACTAGCAATCAGCCCCAGCATTTT. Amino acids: CASSFTSNQPQHF.

The CDR3 sequence is CATSEGRGTDTQYF. The CDR3 DNA is TGTGCCACCAGCGAGGGGCGGGGAACAGATACGCAGTATTTT. This chain uses TRBV24-1 with TRBJ2-3; D is possibly TRBD2 (6 bases). CDR3 length equals 14 residues. Trimming took 7 bases from V and 3 from J, leaving 13 bases between them. Germline V lookup: CDR1 KGHDR, CDR2 SFDVKD.

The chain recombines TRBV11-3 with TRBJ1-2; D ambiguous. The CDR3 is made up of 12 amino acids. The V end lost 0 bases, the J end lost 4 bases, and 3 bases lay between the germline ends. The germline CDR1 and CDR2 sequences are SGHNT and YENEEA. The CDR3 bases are TGTGCCAGCAGCTTAGAAGGCTATGGCTACACCTTC. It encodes CASSLEGYGYTF.

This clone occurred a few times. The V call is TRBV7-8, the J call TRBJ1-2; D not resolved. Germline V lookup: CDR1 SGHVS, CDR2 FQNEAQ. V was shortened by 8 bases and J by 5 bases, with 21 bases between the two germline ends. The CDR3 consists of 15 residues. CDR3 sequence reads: CASAPSHNTGYGYTF. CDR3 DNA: TGTGCCAGCGCCCCCTCGCATAATACGGGGTATGGCTACACCTTC.

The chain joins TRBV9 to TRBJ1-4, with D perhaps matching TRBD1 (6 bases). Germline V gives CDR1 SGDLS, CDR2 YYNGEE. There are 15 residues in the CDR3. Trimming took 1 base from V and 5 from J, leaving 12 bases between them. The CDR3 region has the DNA TGTGCCAGCAGCGTACAGGGGACCCGCAATGAAAAACTGTTTTTT. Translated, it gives CASSVQGTRNEKLFF.

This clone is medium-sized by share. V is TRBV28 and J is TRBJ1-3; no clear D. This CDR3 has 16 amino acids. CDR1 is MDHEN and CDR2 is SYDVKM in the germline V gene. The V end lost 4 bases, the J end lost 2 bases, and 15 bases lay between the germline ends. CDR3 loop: CASSSNGLLAGNTIYF. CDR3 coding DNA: TGTGCCAGCAGTTCCAACGGGCTTTTGGCTGGAAACACCATATATTTT.

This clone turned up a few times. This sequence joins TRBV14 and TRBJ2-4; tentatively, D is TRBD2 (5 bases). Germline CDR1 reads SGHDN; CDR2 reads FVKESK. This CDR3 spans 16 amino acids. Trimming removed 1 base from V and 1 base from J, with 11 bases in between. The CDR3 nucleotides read TGTGCCAGCAGCCAAGGAGAGGGCTGGGCCAAAAACATTCAGTACTTC. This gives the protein CASSQGEGWAKNIQYF.

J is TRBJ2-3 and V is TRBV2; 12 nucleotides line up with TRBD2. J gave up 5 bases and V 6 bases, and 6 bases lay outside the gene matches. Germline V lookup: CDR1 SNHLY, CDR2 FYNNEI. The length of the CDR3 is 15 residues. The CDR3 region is CASRDLGLAGDTQYF. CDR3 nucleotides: TGTGCCAGCAGAGATTTGGGACTAGCGGGAGATACGCAGTATTTT.

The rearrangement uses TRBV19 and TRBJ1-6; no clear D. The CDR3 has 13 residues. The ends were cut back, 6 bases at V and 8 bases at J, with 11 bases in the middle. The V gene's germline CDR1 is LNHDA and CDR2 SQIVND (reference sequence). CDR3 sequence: CASSYNRDSPLHF. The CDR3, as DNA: TGTGCCAGTAGCTACAATCGAGATTCACCCCTCCACTTT.

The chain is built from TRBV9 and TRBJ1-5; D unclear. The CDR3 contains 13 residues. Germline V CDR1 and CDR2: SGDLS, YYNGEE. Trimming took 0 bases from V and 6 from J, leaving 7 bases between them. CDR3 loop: CASSVGEGQPQHF. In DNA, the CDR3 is TGTGCCAGCAGCGTAGGAGAGGGTCAGCCCCAGCATTTT.

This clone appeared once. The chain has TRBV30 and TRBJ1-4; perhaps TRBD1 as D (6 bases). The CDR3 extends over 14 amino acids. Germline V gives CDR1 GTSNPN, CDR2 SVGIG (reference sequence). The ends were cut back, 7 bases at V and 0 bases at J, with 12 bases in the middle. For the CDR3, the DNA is TGTGCCTCACAACAGGGCACAACTAATGAAAAACTGTTTTTT. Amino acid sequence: CASQQGTTNEKLFF.